The 15 T cell receptor beta chains in this list originate from one sample, sequenced in a study of T cell responses to AZD1222 COVID-19 vaccine. Measured with immunoSEQ multiplex PCR; TCRdb has only the in-frame clones, and not every one. The top ten hold approximately 7.1% of the sample, which has fewer than 150,000 clones, around 88% seen once. The sequencing here drew on peripheral blood, taken 28 days after the second AZD1222 dose. These receptors all stem from an adult who received the AZD1222 COVID-19 vaccine.

The gene calls are TRBV7-3 and TRBJ2-2, with D uncertain. Deletions cut 3 bases from V and 5 bases from J, with 7 bases between. This CDR3 comprises 13 residues. CDR1 is SGHTA, CDR2 FQGTGA, per germline. The CDR3 region has the DNA TGTGCCAGCAGCTTTAAGGGAACCGGGGAGCTGTTTTTT. Its translation is CASSFKGTGELFF.

The count of this clone is one. The V gene is TRBV25-1, the J gene TRBJ2-5; D unclear. The germline V and J ends were trimmed by 3 bases and 9 bases, with 5 bases remaining between them. CDR1 and CDR2 from the germline V gene are MGHDK and SYGVNS. There are 10 residues in the CDR3. Here the CDR3 reads CASSDSAQYF. The CDR3 region has the DNA TGTGCCAGCAGTGATTCGGCCCAGTACTTC.

The V call is TRBV11-3, the J call TRBJ1-2, with 8 bases aligning to TRBD1. The CDR3 has 16 amino acids. Trimming at V came to 2 bases and at J to 4 bases, leaving 9 bases not matched to a gene. The germline V gene has CDR1 SGHNT and CDR2 YENEEA. This chain's CDR3 is CASSLPGTGFSYGYTF. The CDR3 nucleotides are TGTGCCAGCAGCTTACCAGGGACAGGATTTTCCTATGGCTACACCTTC.

This chain links TRBV19 with TRBJ1-2, with unresolved D. The germline V and J ends were trimmed by 5 bases and 2 bases, with 15 bases remaining between them. The germline V gene has CDR1 LNHDA and CDR2 SQIVND (reference sequence). This CDR3 has 15 residues. CDR3 sequence: CASSHPVPNNYGYTF. The CDR3 nucleotides read TGTGCCAGTAGTCACCCCGTACCGAACAACTATGGCTACACCTTC. The full variable domain, with the rest looked up from reference TRBV19 and TRBJ1-2, is DGGITQSPKYLFRKEGQNVTLSCEQNLNHDAMYWYRQDPGQGLRLIYYSQIVNDFQKGDIAEGYSVSREKKESFPLTVTSAQKNPTAFYLCASSHPVPNNYGYTFGSGTRLTVV.

V and J are TRBV2 and TRBJ1-1, with D uncertain. With 5 bases removed from V and 5 bases from J, the gap between germline ends came to 15 bases. The CDR3 contains 14 residues. The germline gives CDR1 SNHLY, CDR2 FYNNEI. CDR3 in amino acids: CASSRSPAGTEAFF. CDR3 in DNA: TGTGCCAGCAGTAGGTCACCAGCGGGAACTGAAGCTTTCTTT.

The rearrangement links TRBV7-9 to TRBJ1-5, with a tentative D call TRBD1 (6 bases). From germline, CDR1 is SEHNR and CDR2 FQNEAQ (reference sequence). V shed 1 base and J shed 2 bases, with 15 bases lying between them. There are 17 residues in the CDR3. CDR3 in DNA: TGTGCCAGCAGCTTAGTGTTGTCCGGGGGCGGCAATCAGCCCCAGCATTTT. Protein sequence: CASSLVLSGGGNQPQHF. Variable domain in full (rest from reference TRBV7-9 and TRBJ1-5): DTGVSQNPRHKITKRGQNVTFRCDPISEHNRLYWYRQTLGQGPEFLTYFQNEAQLEKSRLLSDRFSAERPKGSFSTLEIQRTEQGDSAMYLCASSLVLSGGGNQPQHFGDGTRLSIL.

This clone was counted once. The chain couples TRBV4-2 to TRBJ2-1, with unresolved D. Trimming stripped 2 bases from V and 8 bases from J, with 16 bases between. From germline, CDR1 is LGHNA and CDR2 YNFKEQ. The CDR3 runs 15 residues. CDR3 amino acids: CASSQFSGPGYEQFF. For the CDR3, the DNA is TGTGCCAGCAGCCAATTTAGTGGACCAGGCTATGAGCAGTTCTTC.

The genes are TRBV10-3 and TRBJ2-3; D unclear. Germline values: CDR1 ENHRY, CDR2 SYGVKD. Deletions cut 6 bases from V and 1 base from J, with 8 bases between. This CDR3 comprises 13 residues. The CDR3 here is CAISLEGTDTQYF. CDR3 in DNA: TGTGCCATCAGCTTGGAAGGCACAGATACGCAGTATTTT.

This sequence joins TRBV18 and TRBJ2-7, with D perhaps matching TRBD1 (7 bases). The CDR3 has 13 residues. CDR1 KGHSH and CDR2 LQKENI come from the germline V gene. Deletions cut 6 bases from V and 1 base from J, with 10 bases between. The CDR3 reads CASSAGQSYEQYF. CDR3 DNA: TGTGCCAGCTCCGCGGGACAGTCCTACGAGCAGTACTTC.

CDR3: CASSYTTGAGGYEQYF. CDR3 sequence (DNA): TGTGCCAGCAGTTACACCACAGGGGCCGGCGGCTACGAGCAGTACTTC. The gene calls are TRBV6-5 and TRBJ2-7; the match to TRBD1 covers 7 bases. V shed 2 bases and J 3 bases; nucleotides not matched to a gene: 10. Germline V gives CDR1 MNHEY, CDR2 SVGAGI. The CDR3 is made up of 16 amino acids.

This chain connects TRBV14 to TRBJ2-2, with 7 bases matching TRBD2. CDR3 size: 17 residues. Per the germline V gene, CDR1 is SGHDN and CDR2 is FVKESK. V trimming: 0 bases; J trimming: 5 bases; junction bases outside the gene matches: 9. The chain's CDR3 is CASSQDRGDWRTGELFF. The CDR3 DNA sequence: TGTGCCAGCAGCCAAGATCGGGGGGATTGGCGAACCGGGGAGCTGTTTTTT. Full variable domain (outside the CDR3, taken from reference TRBV14 and TRBJ2-2): EAGVTQFPSHSVIEKGQTVTLRCDPISGHDNLYWYRRVMGKEIKFLLHFVKESKQDESGMPNNRFLAERTGGTYSTLKVQPAELEDSGVYFCASSQDRGDWRTGELFFGEGSRLTVL.

This clone was observed a single time. V and J are TRBV19 and TRBJ1-6; D not resolved. The CDR3 consists of 15 residues. V was pared by 9 bases and J by 0 bases, with 12 bases between. Germline V CDR1 and CDR2: LNHDA, SQIVND (reference sequence). This CDR3 is CASSLGSSYNSPLHF. CDR3 nucleotide sequence: TGTGCCAGCTCCCTTGGGAGCTCCTATAATTCACCCCTCCACTTT.

The V gene is TRBV5-5, the J gene TRBJ2-2, with unresolved D. Trimming took off 1 base at V and 0 bases at J, with 7 bases between the two ends. Germline V lookup: CDR1 SGHKS, CDR2 YYEKEE (reference sequence). This CDR3 is 15 amino acids long. The DNA of the CDR3 is TGTGCCAGCAGCTTGATTAGCACGAACACCGGGGAGCTGTTTTTT. As protein: CASSLISTNTGELFF.

The V and J genes are TRBV11-1 and TRBJ2-7; D is undetermined. The CDR3 spans 13 residues. Germline V CDR1 and CDR2: SGHAT, FQDESV (reference sequence). Deletions cut 2 bases from V and 2 bases from J, with 7 bases between. The CDR3 nucleotides are TGTGCCAGCAGCTTACTGGGAACCTACGAGCAGTACTTC. This sequence encodes CASSLLGTYEQYF.

The chain is built from TRBV7-8 and TRBJ1-6; no definite D call. CDR1 is SGHVS and CDR2 is FQNEAQ in the germline V gene. The CDR3 covers 15 residues. Trimming left V 2 bases short and J 6 bases short, with 11 bases between. Here the CDR3 DNA reads TGTGCCAGCAGCTTATCGGCCACTGTTAATTCACCCCTCCACTTT. Protein: CASSLSATVNSPLHF.